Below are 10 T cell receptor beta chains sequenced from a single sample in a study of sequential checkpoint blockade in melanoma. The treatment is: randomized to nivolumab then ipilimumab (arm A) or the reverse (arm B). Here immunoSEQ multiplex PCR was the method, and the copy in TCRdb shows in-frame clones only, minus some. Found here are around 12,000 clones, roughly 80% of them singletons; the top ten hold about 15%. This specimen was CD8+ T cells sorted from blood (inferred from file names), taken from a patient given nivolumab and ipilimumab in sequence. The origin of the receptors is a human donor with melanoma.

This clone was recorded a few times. The CDR3 sequence is CASSQLSSYNEQFF. The CDR3 region has the DNA TGTGCCAGCAGTCAGTTAAGCTCCTACAATGAGCAGTTCTTC. The chain uses TRBV7-9 and TRBJ2-1, with D uncertain. Germline values: CDR1 SEHNR, CDR2 FQNEAQ (reference sequence). The CDR3 totals 14 residues. V was cut by 6 bases and J by 0 bases, with 9 bases left in between.

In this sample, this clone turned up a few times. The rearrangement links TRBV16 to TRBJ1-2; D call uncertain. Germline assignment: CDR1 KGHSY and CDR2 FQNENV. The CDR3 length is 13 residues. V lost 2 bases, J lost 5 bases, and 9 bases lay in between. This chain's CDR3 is CASSQAEAYGYTF. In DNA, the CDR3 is TGTGCCAGCAGCCAAGCGGAGGCTTATGGCTACACCTTC.

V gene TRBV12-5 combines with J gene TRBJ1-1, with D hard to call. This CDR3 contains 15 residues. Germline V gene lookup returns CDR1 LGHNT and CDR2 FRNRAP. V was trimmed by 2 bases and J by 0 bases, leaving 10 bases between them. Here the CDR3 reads CASGLSSRLNTEAFF. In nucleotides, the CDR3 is TGTGCTAGTGGTTTGTCCTCGCGATTGAACACTGAAGCTTTCTTT.

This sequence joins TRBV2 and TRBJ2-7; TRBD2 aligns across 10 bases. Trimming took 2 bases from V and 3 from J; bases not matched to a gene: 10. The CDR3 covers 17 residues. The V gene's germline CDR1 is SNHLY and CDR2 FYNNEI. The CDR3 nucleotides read TGTGCCAGCAGTGAAAAGGAGGGGCTAGCGGGAGACTACGAGCAGTACTTC. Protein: CASSEKEGLAGDYEQYF.

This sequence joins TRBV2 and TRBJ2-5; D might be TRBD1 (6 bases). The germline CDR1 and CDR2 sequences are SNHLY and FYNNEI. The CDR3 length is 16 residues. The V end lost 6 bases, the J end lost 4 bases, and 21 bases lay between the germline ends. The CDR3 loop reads CASRDTPPQGRETQYF. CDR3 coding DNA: TGTGCCAGCAGGGATACACCCCCCCAGGGGCGAGAGACCCAGTACTTC.

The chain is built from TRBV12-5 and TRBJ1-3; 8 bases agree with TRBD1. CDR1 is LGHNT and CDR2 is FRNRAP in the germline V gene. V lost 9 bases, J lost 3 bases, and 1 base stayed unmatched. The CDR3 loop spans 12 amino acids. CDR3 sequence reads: CASGQGGNTIYF. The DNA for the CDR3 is TGTGCTAGCGGACAGGGTGGAAACACCATATATTTT.

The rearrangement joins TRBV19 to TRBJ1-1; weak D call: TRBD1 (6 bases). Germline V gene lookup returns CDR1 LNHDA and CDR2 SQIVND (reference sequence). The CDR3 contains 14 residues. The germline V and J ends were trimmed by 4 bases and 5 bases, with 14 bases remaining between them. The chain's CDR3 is CASSTPGAGTEAFF. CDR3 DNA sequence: TGTGCCAGTAGTACGCCAGGGGCAGGGACTGAAGCTTTCTTT.

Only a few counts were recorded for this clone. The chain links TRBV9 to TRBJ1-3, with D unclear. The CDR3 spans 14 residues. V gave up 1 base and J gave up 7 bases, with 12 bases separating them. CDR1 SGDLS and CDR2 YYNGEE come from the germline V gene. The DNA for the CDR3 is TGTGCCAGCAGCGTAAACAGCCTCGACAACACCATATATTTT. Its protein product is CASSVNSLDNTIYF.

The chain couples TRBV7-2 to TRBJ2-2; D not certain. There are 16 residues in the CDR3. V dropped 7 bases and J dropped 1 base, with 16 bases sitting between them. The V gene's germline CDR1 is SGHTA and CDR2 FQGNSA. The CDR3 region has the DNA TGTGCCAGCACAGCGCCCACCTTGTTGAACACCGGGGAGCTGTTTTTT. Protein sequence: CASTAPTLLNTGELFF.

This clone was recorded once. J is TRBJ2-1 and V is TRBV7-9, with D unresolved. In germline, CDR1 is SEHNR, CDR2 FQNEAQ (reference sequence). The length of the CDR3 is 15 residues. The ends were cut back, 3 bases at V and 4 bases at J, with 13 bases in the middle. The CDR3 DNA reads TGTGCCAGCAGCTTCCCTGGAGCAGATTACAATGAGCAGTTCTTC. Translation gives CASSFPGADYNEQFF.